The 18 T cell receptor beta chains in this list originate from one sample, sequenced in a study of blood T cell repertoires in COVID-19 (dated by TCRdb to 2020 to 2021). The library was built by means of the immunoSEQ multiplex PCR assay. Entries here come from immuneACCESS through TCRdb and include only in-frame sequences with V and J called. Some clones fail to appear in such tables; in the studies checked, an unresolved V gene covers under half of the shortfall, and the cause of the remainder is unknown. Across this sample there are about 200,000 clones, with roughly 89% seen only once. The ten biggest clones cover approximately 2.1% of the sample. Sequencing was done on a sample of peripheral blood. Every receptor here comes from a man aged 25 to 45 who had recovered from COVID-19.

The rearrangement uses TRBV4-1 and TRBJ2-2; 9 bases are a match to TRBD1. Trimming at V came to 3 bases and at J to 4 bases, leaving 3 bases not matched to a gene. CDR1 is MGHRA, CDR2 YSYEKL, per germline. The CDR3 is 15 amino acids. The CDR3 region is CASSHKQGATGELFF. The DNA of the CDR3 is TGCGCCAGCAGCCACAAACAGGGGGCCACCGGGGAGCTGTTTTTT.

CDR3 sequence reads: CASSFPGLNTNEQFF. Here the CDR3 DNA reads TGTGCCAGCAGTTTTCCGGGACTTAACACAAATGAGCAGTTCTTC. The chain couples TRBV27 to TRBJ2-1; maybe TRBD2 (6 bases). Deletions cut 3 bases from V and 7 bases from J, with 16 bases between. This CDR3 has 15 amino acids. Germline lookup yields CDR1 MNHEY and CDR2 SMNVEV (reference sequence).

This rearrangement joins TRBV12-5 to TRBJ1-2; 11 bases map to TRBD1. Unmatched junction bases numbered 7, after V lost 5 bases and J lost 8 bases. Germline V gene data show CDR1 as LGHNT and CDR2 as FRNRAP. This CDR3 region has 14 residues. The CDR3 DNA follows: TGTGCTAGTGGTCTCGGACAGGGGGCAGGAGGCTACACCTTC. Amino acids: CASGLGQGAGGYTF.

The chain uses TRBV6-5 and TRBJ1-1; 11 bases map to TRBD1. Trimming cost V 4 bases and J 5 bases; bases outside gene matches: 6. Looked up from germline, CDR1 is MNHEY and CDR2 is SVGAGI. CDR3 length: 15 residues. CDR3 protein: CASSSVDRGHTEAFF. CDR3 nucleotide sequence: TGTGCCAGCAGTTCCGTGGACAGGGGGCATACTGAAGCTTTCTTT.

The chain employs TRBV12-3 or TRBV12-4 and TRBJ1-3, with D possibly being TRBD1 (6 bases). The V gene lost 6 bases and the J gene lost 11 bases, with 14 bases spanning the gap. This CDR3 has 12 residues. The CDR3 protein is CASSLTGLAIYF. The DNA of the CDR3 is TGTGCCAGCAGCCTAACAGGGCTGGCCATATATTTT.

This chain connects TRBV11-2 to TRBJ2-1; TRBD2 matches 7 bases. V shed 3 bases, J shed 4 bases, and the junction held 6 bases outside the gene matches. This CDR3 contains 15 residues. Germline V gene sequence: CDR1 SGHAT, CDR2 FQNNGV. The CDR3 is CASSFGGGPYNEQFF. The CDR3 DNA reads TGTGCCAGCAGCTTCGGCGGGGGACCATACAATGAGCAGTTCTTC.

The chain recombines TRBV5-6 with TRBJ2-7; D is possibly TRBD1 (6 bases). CDR1 is SGHDT, CDR2 YYEEEE, per germline. CDR3 length equals 15 residues. V was pared by 1 base and J by 2 bases, with 13 bases between. CDR3 nucleotide sequence: TGTGCCAGCAGCTTGAAACAGGGAATTCCCTACGAGCAGTACTTC. Its protein product is CASSLKQGIPYEQYF.

The V gene is TRBV21-1, the J gene TRBJ2-1; no DNA check was done on the table's D call, TRBD1. TRBV21-1 represents a pseudogene. The CDR3 is made up of 16 amino acids. The CDR3 region is CASSKGALADVDEQFF. CDR3 nucleotide sequence: TGTGCCAGCAGCAAAGGGGCTTTGGCCGACGTGGATGAGCAGTTCTTC.

The chain uses TRBV9 and TRBJ2-7, with D tentatively TRBD2 (6 bases). This CDR3 has 17 amino acids. Trimming removed 3 bases from V and 3 bases from J, with 22 bases in between. Germline lookup yields CDR1 SGDLS and CDR2 YYNGEE. CDR3 coding DNA: TGTGCCAGCAGCGCCGGGACTGACGGGGCAAACTACTACGAGCAGTACTTC. Its protein is CASSAGTDGANYYEQYF.

The chain carries TRBV3-1 (or the pseudogene TRBV3-2) and TRBJ2-7; D possibly corresponds to TRBD2 (6 bases). Deletions cut 3 bases from V and 3 bases from J, with 12 bases between. Per the germline V gene, CDR1 is LGHDT and CDR2 is YNNKEL (reference sequence). The CDR3 extends over 14 amino acids. The chain's CDR3 is CASSHQDYYYEQYF. The CDR3 DNA follows: TGTGCCAGCAGCCACCAGGACTATTACTACGAGCAGTACTTC.

The gene calls are TRBV7-2 and TRBJ1-1; 8 bases fit TRBD1. CDR3 length equals 18 residues. CDR1 and CDR2 from the germline V gene are SGHTA and FQGNSA. With 5 bases clipped from V and 3 bases from J, the junction kept 17 bases outside the gene matches. The CDR3 bases are TGTGCCAGCAGCCCCCAGCGGACAGGGCGGAGGGGCTACACTGAAGCTTTCTTT. Translation: CASSPQRTGRRGYTEAFF.

The V and J genes are TRBV25-1 and TRBJ1-5; 7 bases map to TRBD1. Germline V gene data show CDR1 as MGHDK and CDR2 as SYGVNS. The trim removed 5 bases at V and 6 bases at J, leaving 7 bases unmatched. The CDR3 sequence is 14 residues long. As DNA, the CDR3 is TGTGCCAGCAGTCCAGGGGGAACGAGTCAGCCCCAGCATTTT. Its translation is CASSPGGTSQPQHF.

The chain joins TRBV6-4 to TRBJ2-1; 11 nucleotides agree with TRBD2. The V segment lost 8 bases and the J segment 5 bases; nucleotides outside the gene matches: 5. The germline CDR1 and CDR2 sequences are MRHNA and SNTAGT. The CDR3 totals 14 residues. CDR3 in DNA: TGTGCCAGCTCACTAGCGGGGGTGAACAATGAGCAGTTCTTC. Translation gives CASSLAGVNNEQFF.

The chain combines TRBV7-9 with TRBJ1-5; D perhaps matches TRBD1 (5 bases). With 2 bases removed from V and 5 bases from J, the gap between germline ends came to 13 bases. The CDR3 loop spans 15 amino acids. Germline lookup yields CDR1 SEHNR and CDR2 FQNEAQ (reference sequence). The CDR3 DNA reads TGTGCCAGCAGCTTATCAGGGTTTAATGATCAGCCCCAGCATTTT. Encoded protein: CASSLSGFNDQPQHF.

In its sample, this clone was seen a few times. V gene TRBV5-4 combines with J gene TRBJ2-2, with D unclear. The V end lost 2 bases, the J end lost 4 bases, and 3 bases lay between the germline ends. This CDR3 is 12 amino acids long. The germline CDR1 and CDR2 sequences are SGHNT and YYREEE (reference sequence). This CDR3 is CASSFSTGELFF. The CDR3 bases are TGTGCCAGCAGCTTCAGCACCGGGGAGCTGTTTTTT.

CDR3 nucleotides: TGTGCCGGAGCGGGGCAAGAGACCCAGTACTTC. It translates to CAGAGQETQYF. This chain connects TRBV30 to TRBJ2-5; 7 nucleotides agree with TRBD2. The CDR3 consists of 11 residues. CDR1 GTSNPN and CDR2 SVGIG come from the germline V gene (reference sequence). V was clipped by 8 bases and J by 2 bases; unmatched bases: 2.

V usage is TRBV19 and J usage is TRBJ2-2, with 15 bases matching TRBD2. J was trimmed by 5 bases and V by 3 bases; bases with no gene match: 4. The length of the CDR3 is 17 residues. Germline values: CDR1 LNHDA, CDR2 SQIVND (reference sequence). The CDR3 sequence: CASSIIGTSGGTGELFF. The CDR3 DNA sequence: TGTGCCAGTAGTATCATCGGGACTAGCGGGGGGACCGGGGAGCTGTTTTTT.

The rearrangement links TRBV6-5 to TRBJ2-2, with TRBD2 matching 8 bases. This CDR3 has 14 amino acids. Germline V lookup: CDR1 MNHEY, CDR2 SVGAGI. Unmatched junction bases numbered 6, after V lost 8 bases and J lost 4 bases. Written as DNA, the CDR3 is TGTGCCAGCGTTCGTACTAGCGGCACCGGGGAGCTGTTTTTT. It encodes CASVRTSGTGELFF.